This passage covers 30 T cell receptor beta chains from one sample sequenced in a study of blood T cell repertoires in COVID-19. Produced via immunoSEQ multiplex PCR; TCRdb's table is partial and in-frame only. The sample lists more than 350,000 clones, around 87% occurring once. The sequencing sample was made of peripheral blood. These receptors all stem from a woman aged 25 to 39 with COVID-19, enrolled during active disease.

The V call is TRBV6-5, the J call TRBJ2-7, with D tentatively TRBD1 (6 bases). From germline, CDR1 is MNHEY and CDR2 SVGAGI. Trimming took off 6 bases at V and 0 bases at J, with 9 bases between the two ends. This CDR3 region has 13 residues. CDR3 in DNA: TGTGCCAGCAGAGGACAGAGCTCCTACGAGCAGTACTTC. Encoded protein: CASRGQSSYEQYF.

This chain uses TRBV15 with TRBJ1-2; D perhaps matches TRBD1 (6 bases). The CDR3 is 13 residues long. Germline V gives CDR1 LNHNV, CDR2 YYDKDF (reference sequence). Trimming removed 3 bases from V and 2 bases from J, with 7 bases in between. This chain's CDR3 is CATSRDSNYGYTF. The CDR3 DNA follows: TGTGCCACCAGCAGGGACAGCAACTATGGCTACACCTTC.

The chain combines TRBV2 with TRBJ2-2; no definite D call. The V end was cut by 4 bases, the J end by 2 bases, with 14 bases between. The germline V gene has CDR1 SNHLY and CDR2 FYNNEI. The CDR3 totals 16 residues. The CDR3 here is CASSVVSLVNTGELFF. CDR3 DNA sequence: TGTGCCAGCAGTGTGGTTAGTCTGGTAAACACCGGGGAGCTGTTTTTT.

This clone was recorded only once. The chain recombines TRBV30 with TRBJ2-1, with D maybe TRBD1 (5 bases). From germline, CDR1 is GTSNPN and CDR2 SVGIG (reference sequence). This CDR3 is 13 amino acids long. The germline V and J ends were trimmed by 5 bases and 1 base, with 9 bases remaining between them. The CDR3 DNA reads as TGTGCCTGGGGCAGGGCTTCCTACAATGAGCAGTTCTTC. It yields the protein CAWGRASYNEQFF.

This clone came up once. The chain combines TRBV7-9 with TRBJ2-7; 10 bases agree with TRBD1. Germline CDR1 reads SEHNR; CDR2 reads FQNEAQ (reference sequence). The CDR3 has 12 amino acids. The V gene end was trimmed by 5 bases and the J gene end by 6 bases; junction bases not matched to a gene: 1. The CDR3 here is CASSRTGGEQYF. The CDR3 DNA follows: TGTGCCAGCAGCCGGACAGGGGGCGAGCAGTACTTC. The full variable domain, with the rest looked up from reference TRBV7-9 and TRBJ2-7, is DTGVSQNPRHKITKRGQNVTFRCDPISEHNRLYWYRQTLGQGPEFLTYFQNEAQLEKSRLLSDRFSAERPKGSFSTLEIQRTEQGDSAMYLCASSRTGGEQYFGPGTRLTVT.

The chain recombines TRBV27 with TRBJ2-6; possible D gene TRBD1, 6 bases. The CDR3 has 15 residues. The ends were cut back, 4 bases at V and 3 bases at J, with 10 bases in the middle. Looked up from germline, CDR1 is MNHEY and CDR2 is SMNVEV (reference sequence). The CDR3 spells CASSSTGLGANVLTF. Here the CDR3 DNA reads TGTGCCAGCAGTTCAACAGGGCTTGGGGCCAACGTCCTGACTTTC.

The CDR3 loop is CASSEGGGIVYEQYF. As DNA, the CDR3 is TGTGCCAGCAGTGAAGGAGGCGGGATTGTCTACGAGCAGTACTTC. This chain links TRBV2 with TRBJ2-7; weak D call: TRBD2 (6 bases). The CDR3 sequence is 15 residues long. The V end was cut by 1 base, the J end by 3 bases, with 13 bases between. Germline V gene sequence: CDR1 SNHLY, CDR2 FYNNEI.

Here the CDR3 DNA reads TGTGCCAGCAGTGAAGTGGGCAGCTCTGGAAACACCATATATTTT. This codes for CASSEVGSSGNTIYF. This chain uses TRBV25-1 with TRBJ1-3, with D hard to call. The germline V gene has CDR1 MGHDK and CDR2 SYGVNS. The V end lost 2 bases, the J end lost 0 bases, and 8 bases lay between the germline ends. The CDR3 runs 15 residues.

The chain has TRBV7-2 and TRBJ2-7; D is possibly TRBD2 (7 bases). This CDR3 contains 15 residues. V lost 1 base and J 6 bases, leaving 16 bases between the germline ends. Germline values: CDR1 SGHTA, CDR2 FQGNSA. The chain's CDR3 is CASSLDGGGGFEQYF. The CDR3 DNA reads TGTGCCAGCAGCTTAGATGGGGGGGGCGGCTTCGAGCAGTACTTC.

The chain recombines TRBV2 with TRBJ1-1; D might be TRBD1 (6 bases). The CDR3 sequence is 14 residues long. V lost 7 bases and J 4 bases, leaving 16 bases between the germline ends. CDR1 SNHLY and CDR2 FYNNEI come from the germline V gene. In DNA form, the CDR3 reads TGTGCCAGCACCCGAGTGGGCAGGGGCACTGAAGCTTTCTTT. Translation: CASTRVGRGTEAFF.

About this clone itself: The same CDR3 is also encoded by other DNA sequences in this sample. The chain joins TRBV6-5 to TRBJ1-1; D is ambiguous. Looked up from germline, CDR1 is MNHEY and CDR2 is SVGAGI. Trimming shortened V by 6 bases and J by 0 bases, and 8 bases separated the two germline ends. This CDR3 spans 13 amino acids. The CDR3 DNA sequence: TGTGCCAGCAGGGGCACAGTGAACACTGAAGCTTTCTTT. Its protein is CASRGTVNTEAFF.

V usage is TRBV13 and J usage is TRBJ2-1; no definite D call. Deletions cut 5 bases from V and 4 bases from J, with 6 bases between. This CDR3 is 12 amino acids long. CDR1 and CDR2 from the germline V gene are PRHDT and FYEKMQ (reference sequence). The CDR3 DNA follows: TGTGCCAGCAGCCCCTTTTACAATGAGCAGTTCTTC. Its protein product is CASSPFYNEQFF. The full variable domain, its missing parts supplied by reference TRBV13 and TRBJ2-1, is AAGVIQSPRHLIKEKRETATLKCYPIPRHDTVYWYQQGPGQDPQFLISFYEKMQSDKGSIPDRFSAQQFSDYHSELNMSSLELGDSALYFCASSPFYNEQFFGPGTRLTVL.

The rearrangement uses TRBV2 and TRBJ1-1; 7 bases map to TRBD1. Looked up from germline, CDR1 is SNHLY and CDR2 is FYNNEI. Trimming took 5 bases from V and 0 from J; bases not matched to a gene: 9. This CDR3 comprises 16 residues. CDR3 nucleotide sequence: TGTGCCAGCAGTCGTTACAGGGGTGGGATGAACACTGAAGCTTTCTTT. The encoded protein is CASSRYRGGMNTEAFF.

The rearrangement joins TRBV5-1 to TRBJ1-2; D uncertain. The ends were cut back, 0 bases at V and 3 bases at J, with 6 bases in the middle. The CDR3 is made up of 13 amino acids. Per the germline V gene, CDR1 is SGHRS and CDR2 is YFSETQ. CDR3 in amino acids: CASSLERDYGYTF. The CDR3 coding sequence is TGCGCCAGCAGCTTGGAGCGTGACTATGGCTACACCTTC.

This rearrangement joins TRBV6-5 to TRBJ2-1; no clear D. This CDR3 contains 12 residues. Deletions cut 5 bases from V and 9 bases from J, with 11 bases between. Germline lookup yields CDR1 MNHEY and CDR2 SVGAGI. CDR3 sequence: CASSPPSVEQFF. The CDR3 DNA is TGTGCCAGCAGTCCCCCCAGTGTTGAGCAGTTCTTC.

V and J are TRBV7-2 and TRBJ2-3; D is uncertain. Trimming removed 5 bases from V and 0 bases from J, with 12 bases in between. There are 15 residues in the CDR3. From germline, CDR1 is SGHTA and CDR2 FQGNSA. The CDR3 DNA reads as TGTGCCAGCAGCGGAGACTCTGCGAGCACAGATACGCAGTATTTT. This translates into CASSGDSASTDTQYF.

Written as DNA, the CDR3 is TGTGCCAGCAGCCTCCCGGGGGAGCAGTACTTC. Amino acids: CASSLPGEQYF. The chain joins TRBV3-1 (or the pseudogene TRBV3-2) to TRBJ2-7; weak D call: TRBD2 (5 bases). CDR3 length: 11 amino acids. Trimming left V 4 bases short and J 7 bases short, with 8 bases between. Germline CDR1 and CDR2: LGHDT and YNNKEL (reference sequence).

V is TRBV4-3 and J is TRBJ2-3; unclear D gene. Trimming took off 2 bases at V and 2 bases at J, with 8 bases between the two ends. CDR1 LGHNA and CDR2 YSLEER come from the germline V gene. The length of the CDR3 is 14 residues. In nucleotides, the CDR3 is TGCGCCAGCAGCCAATATTCAGACACAGATACGCAGTATTTT. Translation gives CASSQYSDTDTQYF.

The genes are TRBV7-2 and TRBJ1-5, with D maybe TRBD1 (5 bases). Trimming shortened V by 1 base and J by 5 bases, and 12 bases separated the two germline ends. Germline V lookup: CDR1 SGHTA, CDR2 FQGNSA. The length of the CDR3 is 15 residues. The CDR3 bases are TGTGCCAGCAGCTTAGACGCGGCAGGGCATCAGCCCCAGCATTTT. Residues: CASSLDAAGHQPQHF.

The chain uses TRBV28 and TRBJ1-2; 8 positions agree with TRBD1. The CDR3 is made up of 12 amino acids. Germline V gives CDR1 MDHEN, CDR2 SYDVKM. Trimming at V came to 10 bases and at J to 4 bases, leaving 5 bases not matched to a gene. Here the CDR3 reads CAIGQGPYGYTF. In DNA form, the CDR3 reads TGTGCCATTGGACAGGGCCCCTATGGCTACACCTTC.

The V and J genes are TRBV7-3 and TRBJ2-3; 9 bases line up with TRBD2. Trimming removed 2 bases from V and 4 bases from J; junction bases left unmatched: 4. Germline V gene lookup returns CDR1 SGHTA and CDR2 FQGTGA. This CDR3 is 15 amino acids long. This CDR3 is CASSLGGRGPDTQYF. In DNA, the CDR3 is TGTGCCAGCAGCTTAGGCGGGAGGGGCCCAGATACGCAGTATTTT.

V is TRBV30 and J is TRBJ2-5, with 12 positions matching TRBD2. The CDR3 totals 15 residues. The germline V gene encodes CDR1 GTSNPN and CDR2 SVGIG (reference sequence). J lost 5 bases, V lost 3 bases, and 7 bases had no gene match. CDR3 in amino acids: CAWRRLAGVGETQYF. The CDR3, as DNA: TGTGCCTGGAGAAGACTAGCGGGAGTCGGTGAGACCCAGTACTTC.

This clone was detected once. Other nucleotide sequences in the sample specify the same CDR3. The chain couples TRBV5-1 to TRBJ2-2, with D unresolved. Germline V gene data show CDR1 as SGHRS and CDR2 as YFSETQ. The length of the CDR3 is 14 residues. With 2 bases removed from V and 1 base from J, the gap between germline ends came to 6 bases. The CDR3 spells CASSFSGNTGELFF. The CDR3 DNA is TGCGCCAGCAGCTTTTCCGGGAACACCGGGGAGCTGTTTTTT.

Concerning this clone itself: The same CDR3 arises from other DNA sequences in this sample as well. The chain has TRBV5-1 and TRBJ2-3; possible D gene TRBD2, 5 bases. Trimming cost V 5 bases and J 2 bases, with 12 bases left between them. The CDR3 spans 14 residues. CDR1 is SGHRS, CDR2 YFSETQ, per germline. CDR3 DNA sequence: TGCGCCAGCAGGGGCGGGCCCTCCACAGATACGCAGTATTTT. Its protein product is CASRGGPSTDTQYF.

This clone was counted once. The chain links TRBV7-9 to TRBJ1-2, with D possibly being TRBD1 (6 bases). The V gene lost 8 bases and the J gene lost 1 base, with 20 bases spanning the gap. The CDR3 sequence is 16 residues long. The germline V gene encodes CDR1 SEHNR and CDR2 FQNEAQ (reference sequence). DNA for the CDR3: TGTGCCAGCTTGGGGGCAGGGCAAATTCGTAACTATGGCTACACCTTC. Translating it yields CASLGAGQIRNYGYTF.

Ten or more counts support this clone. V and J are TRBV6-5 and TRBJ2-1, with TRBD1 matching over 10 bases. Unmatched junction bases numbered 6, after V lost 4 bases and J lost 6 bases. In germline, CDR1 is MNHEY, CDR2 SVGAGI. The CDR3 extends over 15 amino acids. CDR3 in DNA: TGTGCCAGCAGTTCCGGGACAGGGGTGGCCAATGAGCAGTTCTTC. It codes for CASSSGTGVANEQFF.

The rearrangement joins TRBV29-1 to TRBJ1-2, with TRBD1 matching 9 bases. This CDR3 has 13 residues. Germline trimming cut 4 bases from V and 4 bases from J; bases unmatched to any gene: 4. Per the germline V gene, CDR1 is SQVTM and CDR2 is ANQGSEA. The CDR3 DNA is TGCAGCGTTGGGGGGGGACAGGGCTATGGCTACACCTTC. It translates to CSVGGGQGYGYTF.

The chain couples TRBV28 to TRBJ2-7; 13 nucleotides line up with TRBD2. Germline V gene sequence: CDR1 MDHEN, CDR2 SYDVKM. The CDR3 is made up of 14 amino acids. Germline trimming cut 7 bases from V and 7 bases from J; bases unmatched to any gene: 7. As DNA, the CDR3 is TGTGCCAGCAAACCGGGGGGACTAGCGGGAGAGCAGTACTTC. This sequence encodes CASKPGGLAGEQYF.

The chain uses TRBV29-1 and TRBJ2-3, with D perhaps TRBD1 (5 bases). The germline V gene has CDR1 SQVTM and CDR2 ANQGSEA. The CDR3 has 13 amino acids. The V gene lost 6 bases and the J gene lost 2 bases, with 12 bases spanning the gap. As DNA, the CDR3 is TGCAGCGTGGGGCAGGCCCTCACAGATACGCAGTATTTT. Its translation: CSVGQALTDTQYF.

DNA for the CDR3: TGTGCCAGCAGACCAGCAGGGGGCTCGTACAATGAGCAGTTCTTC. Its translation is CASRPAGGSYNEQFF. This chain connects TRBV9 to TRBJ2-1; 8 bases map to TRBD1. The CDR3 consists of 15 residues. CDR1 and CDR2 (germline): SGDLS, YYNGEE. V gave up 5 bases and J gave up 4 bases; unmatched junction bases: 8.